These 16 T cell receptor beta chains were all obtained from the same sample, sequenced in a study of shared T cell receptors in the human thymus (dated by TCRdb to 2020 to 2022). Library construction relied on the immunoSEQ multiplex PCR assay. Not all clones reach the TCRdb copy of this immuneACCESS table, which keeps in-frame sequences only. Checked studies attribute under half of the gap to unresolved V genes and leave the rest unexplained. This sample comprises some 720,000 clones, around 89% of them detected only once. Around 0.0099% of the sample rests with the top ten. These data are also associated with another study on human thymus T cells.

The sample consisted of thymocytes. Every receptor here comes from a boy under two years old with a congenital heart defect. Donor details come from another sample of the same person, matched by shared clones.

This clone was recorded a few times. The chain uses TRBV11-3 and TRBJ2-5, with 9 bases fitting TRBD2. V shed 1 base, J shed 4 bases, and the junction held 4 bases outside the gene matches. CDR1 and CDR2 from the germline V gene are SGHNT and YENEEA. There are 15 residues in the CDR3. The CDR3 loop reads CASSLVGGRVETQYF. CDR3 bases: TGTGCCAGCAGCTTAGTAGGCGGGAGGGTAGAGACCCAGTACTTC.

The CDR3 sequence: CASSQDSGRRGNEQYF. The CDR3 DNA reads TGCGCCAGCAGCCAAGATAGCGGGAGGCGCGGGAACGAGCAGTACTTC. The chain carries TRBV4-3 and TRBJ2-7; 10 bases agree with TRBD2. Trimming took 0 bases from V and 5 from J; bases not matched to a gene: 7. Germline loops: CDR1 LGHNA, CDR2 YSLEER. This CDR3 has 16 amino acids.

V is TRBV29-1 and J is TRBJ2-1; D is unclear. V was shortened by 7 bases and J by 9 bases, with 16 bases between the two germline ends. Looked up from germline, CDR1 is SQVTM and CDR2 is ANQGSEA. This CDR3 contains 12 residues. CDR3 bases: TGCAGCGCTGACCTACTCTCCGGTGAGCAGTTCTTC. This gives the protein CSADLLSGEQFF.

The V and J genes are TRBV25-1 and TRBJ2-3; D is unclear. With 3 bases removed from V and 0 bases from J, the gap between germline ends came to 19 bases. In germline, CDR1 is MGHDK, CDR2 SYGVNS. There are 18 residues in the CDR3. Here the CDR3 reads CASSDNQLVGYSTDTQYF. The CDR3 nucleotides are TGTGCCAGCAGTGATAATCAGCTAGTCGGATATAGCACAGATACGCAGTATTTT.

The chain recombines TRBV11-2 with TRBJ2-7, with D possibly matching TRBD2 (6 bases). V lost 5 bases to trimming and J lost 0 bases, with 14 bases between them. Germline V gene data show CDR1 as SGHAT and CDR2 as FQNNGV. This CDR3 has 15 residues. CDR3 loop: CASSESGPDSYEQYF. The DNA of the CDR3 is TGTGCCAGCAGCGAAAGCGGGCCGGACTCCTACGAGCAGTACTTC. The whole variable domain, filled in from reference TRBV11-2 and TRBJ2-7, reads EAGVAQSPRYKIIEKRQSVAFWCNPISGHATLYWYQQILGQGPKLLIQFQNNGVVDDSQLPKDRFSAERLKGVDSTLKIQPAKLEDSAVYLCASSESGPDSYEQYFGPGTRLTVT.

This clone was recorded a few times. The V gene is TRBV30, the J gene TRBJ1-3; D may be TRBD1 (6 bases). Germline CDR1 is GTSNPN and CDR2 is SVGIG (reference sequence). The CDR3 is made up of 15 amino acids. The V and J ends lost 4 bases and 0 bases respectively, with 13 bases between them. CDR3: CAWKQGLTSGNTIYF. As DNA, the CDR3 is TGTGCCTGGAAACAGGGATTAACCTCTGGAAACACCATATATTTT.

The V call is TRBV19, the J call TRBJ1-3; maybe TRBD1 (6 bases). V was shortened by 7 bases and J by 0 bases, with 19 bases between the two germline ends. Germline CDR1 LNHDA, CDR2 SQIVND (reference sequence). The length of the CDR3 is 17 residues. CDR3 in amino acids: CASKRTDFRGSGNTIYF. The CDR3 coding sequence is TGTGCCAGTAAAAGGACAGATTTCCGCGGCTCTGGAAACACCATATATTTT.

The V gene is TRBV9, the J gene TRBJ2-2; the match to TRBD1 covers 9 bases. The CDR3 has 14 amino acids. The ends lost 4 bases at V and 13 bases at J; junction bases unmatched: 11. In germline, CDR1 is SGDLS, CDR2 YYNGEE. The CDR3 loop is CASSPRGDRAVLFF. The CDR3 DNA sequence: TGTGCCAGCAGCCCCCGTGGGGACAGGGCGGTGCTGTTTTTT.

This clone was found once. V is TRBV28 and J is TRBJ2-7, with a tentative D call TRBD2 (5 bases). CDR3 size: 17 residues. CDR1 is MDHEN, CDR2 SYDVKM, per germline. V lost 5 bases and J lost 3, with 23 bases in between. The CDR3 here is CASSSPPEEVRNYEQYF. CDR3 nucleotide sequence: TGTGCCAGCAGTAGCCCCCCCGAGGAGGTGCGGAACTACGAGCAGTACTTC.

With respect to this clone: The sample holds other DNA sequences that translate to the same CDR3. The rearrangement links TRBV30 to TRBJ1-5; possible D gene TRBD1, 5 bases. This CDR3 is built from 12 residues. The germline gives CDR1 GTSNPN, CDR2 SVGIG (reference sequence). V lost 2 bases and J 6 bases, leaving 8 bases between the germline ends. As DNA, the CDR3 is TGTGCCTGGAGTCAGGGAGGTCAGCCCCAGCATTTT. This codes for CAWSQGGQPQHF.

The V call is TRBV5-4, the J call TRBJ2-7; 7 nucleotides line up with TRBD2. Per germline, CDR1 SGHNT and CDR2 YYREEE (reference sequence). The CDR3 has 16 residues. V lost 2 bases to trimming and J lost 4 bases; unmatched junction nucleotides: 12. CDR3 nucleotide sequence: TGTGCCAGCAGCTTCGGGATAGCGGGTAACGTTTACGAGCAGTACTTC. This sequence encodes CASSFGIAGNVYEQYF.

As concerns this clone: Compared with germline, one end of the junction differs, possibly owing to a read error. This chain links TRBV5-8 with TRBJ2-7, with D hard to call. The CDR3 is made up of 8 amino acids. The germline V gene has CDR1 SGHTS and CDR2 YDEGEE. CDR3 sequence (DNA): TGTGCCAGCAGCCCTCCCCGCTTC. Protein: CASSPPRF.

This rearrangement joins TRBV5-4 to TRBJ2-3, with 7 bases lining up with TRBD2. This CDR3 has 14 residues. Germline loops: CDR1 SGHNT, CDR2 YYREEE (reference sequence). Germline trimming cut 6 bases from V and 6 bases from J; bases unmatched to any gene: 10. This CDR3 is CASTTLWEGDTQYF. The CDR3 nucleotides read TGTGCCAGCACGACTCTCTGGGAGGGGGATACGCAGTATTTT.

The chain recombines TRBV28 with TRBJ2-3; D not resolved. V lost 2 bases and J lost 2, with 11 bases in between. CDR1 and CDR2 from the germline V gene are MDHEN and SYDVKM. The CDR3 covers 15 residues. Here the CDR3 reads CASSLSELATDTQYF. CDR3 nucleotides: TGTGCCAGCAGTTTAAGTGAGCTCGCCACAGATACGCAGTATTTT.

The chain combines TRBV11-2 with TRBJ2-1; 7 bases match TRBD2. The germline gives CDR1 SGHAT, CDR2 FQNNGV. V lost 3 bases and J lost 0; bases outside the gene matches: 8. The CDR3 has 17 amino acids. CDR3 residues: CASSFAGVGGSYNEQFF. DNA for the CDR3: TGTGCCAGCAGCTTTGCGGGGGTGGGTGGCTCCTACAATGAGCAGTTCTTC.

The J gene is TRBJ2-7, the V gene TRBV4-3, with 7 positions matching TRBD1. Germline V gives CDR1 LGHNA, CDR2 YSLEER. This CDR3 has 14 amino acids. J gave up 3 bases and V 1 base, and 3 bases lay outside the gene matches. The CDR3 here is CASSQGGQFYEQYF. CDR3 DNA sequence: TGCGCCAGCAGCCAAGGGGGACAGTTCTACGAGCAGTACTTC.